The clone carrying this TCR beta chain has a count of ten or more. The CDR3 consists of 14 residues. V lost 6 bases and J lost 4; bases outside the gene matches: 3. This record comes from a study of neurological immune-mediated disorders. It was by 5'RACE with 10-nucleotide random UMIs that the cDNA was made. Every sequencing run generated in excess of 180 million TCR-beta sequences. These sequences covered 15-18 subjects. TCRdb recomputed calls from the 5' RACE reads with MiXCR, one row per CDR3 protein. The sample lists 130,000 or so distinct CDR3 sequences, more than 2.5% seen once, with 1.3% in the top ten.

The TCR comes from a woman in her 30s with multiple sclerosis. Sequencing was carried out using PBMCs. The V gene is TRBV12-3 or TRBV12-4, the J gene TRBJ2-1, with 10 bases lining up with TRBD2. CDR3 in DNA: TGTGCCAGCAGGGTGGGACTAGCGTACAATGAGCAGTTCTTC. It codes for CASRVGLAYNEQFF.